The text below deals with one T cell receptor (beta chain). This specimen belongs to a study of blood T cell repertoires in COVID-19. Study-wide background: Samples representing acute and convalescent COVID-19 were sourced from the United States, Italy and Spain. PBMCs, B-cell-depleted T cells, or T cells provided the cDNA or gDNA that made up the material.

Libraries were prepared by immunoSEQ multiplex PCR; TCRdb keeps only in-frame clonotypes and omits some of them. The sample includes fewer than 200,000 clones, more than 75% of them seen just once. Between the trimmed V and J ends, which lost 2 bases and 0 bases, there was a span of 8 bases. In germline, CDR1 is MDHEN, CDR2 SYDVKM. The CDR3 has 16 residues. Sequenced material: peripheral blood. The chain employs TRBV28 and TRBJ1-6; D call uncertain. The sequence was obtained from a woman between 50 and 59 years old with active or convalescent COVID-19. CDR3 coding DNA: TGTGCCAGCAGTTTAGGCCGGAGCTCCTATAATTCACCCCTCCACTTT. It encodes CASSLGRSSYNSPLHF.